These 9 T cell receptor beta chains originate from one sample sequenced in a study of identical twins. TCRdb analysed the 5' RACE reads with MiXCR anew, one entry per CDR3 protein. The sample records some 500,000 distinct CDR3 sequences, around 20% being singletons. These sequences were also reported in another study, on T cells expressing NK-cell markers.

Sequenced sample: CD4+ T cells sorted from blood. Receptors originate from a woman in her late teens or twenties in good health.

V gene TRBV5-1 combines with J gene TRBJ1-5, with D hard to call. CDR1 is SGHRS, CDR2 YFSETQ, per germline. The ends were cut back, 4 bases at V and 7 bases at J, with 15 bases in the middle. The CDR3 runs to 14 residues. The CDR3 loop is CASSAAGLVQPQHF. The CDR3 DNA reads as TGCGCCAGCAGCGCGGCGGGGTTAGTGCAGCCCCAGCATTTT.

The CDR3 region is CSARDGRDNEQFF. DNA for the CDR3: TGCAGTGCTCGCGACGGGAGAGACAATGAGCAGTTCTTC. The rearrangement uses TRBV20-1 and TRBJ2-1, with D tentatively TRBD2 (6 bases). This CDR3 comprises 13 residues. The V and J ends lost 5 bases and 5 bases respectively, with 13 bases between them. Germline V gene sequence: CDR1 DFQATT, CDR2 SNEGSKA (reference sequence).

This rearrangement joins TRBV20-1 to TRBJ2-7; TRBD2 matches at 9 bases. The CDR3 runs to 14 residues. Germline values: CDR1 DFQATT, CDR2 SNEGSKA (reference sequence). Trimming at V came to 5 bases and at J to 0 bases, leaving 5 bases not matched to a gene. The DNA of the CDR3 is TGCAGTGCTCTGGGACTAGCCAACTCCTACGAGCAGTACTTC. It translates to CSALGLANSYEQYF.

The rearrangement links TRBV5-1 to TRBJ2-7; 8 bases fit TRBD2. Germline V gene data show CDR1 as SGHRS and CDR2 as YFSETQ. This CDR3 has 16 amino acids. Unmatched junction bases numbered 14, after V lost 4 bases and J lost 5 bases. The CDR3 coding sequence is TGCGCCAGCAGCCCCCAGAGCGGGAGAGGCAGCCACGAGCAGTACTTC. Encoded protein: CASSPQSGRGSHEQYF.

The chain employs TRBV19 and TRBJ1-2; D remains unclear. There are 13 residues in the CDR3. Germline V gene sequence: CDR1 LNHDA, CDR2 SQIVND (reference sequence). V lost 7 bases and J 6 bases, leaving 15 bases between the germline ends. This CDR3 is CASTYALRNGYTF. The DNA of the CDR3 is TGTGCCAGTACCTATGCCTTGAGAAATGGCTACACCTTC.

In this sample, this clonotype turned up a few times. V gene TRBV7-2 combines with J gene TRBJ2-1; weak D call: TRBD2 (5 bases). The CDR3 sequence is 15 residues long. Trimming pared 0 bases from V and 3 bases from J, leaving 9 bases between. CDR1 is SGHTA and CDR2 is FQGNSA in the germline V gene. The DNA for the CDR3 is TGTGCCAGCAGCTTAGCGGGAGTTGACTACAATGAGCAGTTCTTC. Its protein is CASSLAGVDYNEQFF.

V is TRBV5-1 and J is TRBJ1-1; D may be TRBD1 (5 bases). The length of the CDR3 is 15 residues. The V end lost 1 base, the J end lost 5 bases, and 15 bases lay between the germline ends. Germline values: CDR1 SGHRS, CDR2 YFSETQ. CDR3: CASSLLSGAGTEAFF. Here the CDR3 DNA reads TGCGCCAGCAGCTTGTTGTCCGGGGCTGGGACTGAAGCTTTCTTT. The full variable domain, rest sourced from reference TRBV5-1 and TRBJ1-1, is KAGVTQTPRYLIKTRGQQVTLSCSPISGHRSVSWYQQTPGQGLQFLFEYFSETQRNKGNFPGRFSGRQFSNSRSEMNVSTLELGDSALYLCASSLLSGAGTEAFFGQGTRLTVV.

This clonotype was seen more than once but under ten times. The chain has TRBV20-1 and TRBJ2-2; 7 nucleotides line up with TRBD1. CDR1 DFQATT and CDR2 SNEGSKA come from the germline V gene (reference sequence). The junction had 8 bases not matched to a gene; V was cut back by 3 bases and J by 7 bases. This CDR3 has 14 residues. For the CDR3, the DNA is TGCAGTGCTAGGAGAGGCAGGGGGATCGGGGAGCTGTTTTTT. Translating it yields CSARRGRGIGELFF.

CDR3 sequence: CASSALSAGELFF. In DNA, the CDR3 is TGTGCCAGCAGCGCCCTGAGCGCCGGGGAGCTGTTTTTT. The genes are TRBV7-8 and TRBJ2-2; D is uncertain. The germline CDR1 and CDR2 sequences are SGHVS and FQNEAQ. Trimming pared 5 bases from V and 6 bases from J, leaving 10 bases between. CDR3 length: 13 amino acids.